This T cell receptor (beta chain) was identified during a study of technical replicates of blood from a few donors (dated by TCRdb to about 2017). As regards this clone: Its cognate antigen has yet to be identified. Base qualities are not recorded, but no much larger clone differs from it by a single base.

The library was generated by the immunoSEQ multiplex PCR assay. TCRdb's version of the immuneACCESS table is confined to in-frame rearrangements and falls short of the full clone set. An unresolved V gene accounts for under half of the shortfall where checked; the remainder is of unknown origin. Within this sample are approximately 65,000 clones, with about 88% of them counted one time only. The ten largest clonotypes hold around 5% of the sample. This receptor was taken from a human donor in good health. Some clones in this sample may be carry-over from other donors' samples. Sequencing used PBMCs.

The nucleotide sequence is TGTGCCAGCAGCAAGGGGGACACCGGGGAGCTGTTTTTT. This gives the protein CASSKGDTGELFF. This chain joins TRBV11-2 to TRBJ2-2; the D gene is possibly TRBD1, with 6 bases matching. Sequences SGHAT (CDR1) and FQNNGV (CDR2) are obtained from the germline V gene. V is shortened by 5 bases, J by 3 bases, and the region joining them spans 7 bases. The CDR3 holds 13 amino acids from the cysteine to the phenylalanine. Of the read, only the CDR3 DNA is kept; its 39 bases are in frame from base 1.